The TCR beta chain described here comes from a study of blood T cells in healthy people across ages. Study-wide results and caveats: It was the long-lived donors that had more naive CD4+ cells and higher diversity than aged donors.

In regard to this clonotype: Its antigen is unidentified.

CDR1 is SNHLY, CDR2 FYNNEI, per germline. The CDR3 spans 13 residues. A second PCR, run for about 6 to 11 cycles, used a sample-barcoded 5' primer plus a J-beta primer mix. Every sample produced at least 2.5 million CDR3-containing paired-end reads. TCRdb redid the calling of the 5' RACE reads with MiXCR, one entry per CDR3 protein. The sample has about 640,000 distinct CDR3 sequences; about 53% are singletons. Sequencing used blood. V is TRBV2 and J is TRBJ2-7; D perhaps matches TRBD2 (6 bases). The J call may be in error: the DNA end matches TRBJ2-5 better. The source of this sequence is a man in his 60s in good health. The CDR3 sequence is CASRGDSQETQYF. In DNA form, the CDR3 reads TGTGCCAGCAGAGGGGACTCCCAAGAGACCCAGTACTTC.